A single sample is the source of the 13 T cell receptor beta chains below, sequenced in a study of early T cells in non-severe SARS-CoV-2 infection. TCRdb itself ran the 5' RACE reads through MiXCR, one entry per CDR3 protein. The data hold more than 55,000 distinct CDR3 sequences, with 3.5% to 6% observed a single time. This material consisted of whole blood, taken at baseline. Receptors originate from an adult who was a healthcare worker with PCR-confirmed SARS-CoV-2 infection or an uninfected control (not recorded which). The donor label of this sample is uncertain.

CDR3 loop: CSANPGQASYEQYF. Here the CDR3 DNA reads TGCAGTGCCAACCCCGGACAGGCCTCCTACGAGCAGTACTTC. This sequence joins TRBV20-1 and TRBJ2-7, with TRBD1 matching 7 bases. The CDR3 loop spans 14 amino acids. Germline CDR1 is DFQATT and CDR2 is SNEGSKA (reference sequence). Trimming removed 6 bases from V and 0 bases from J; junction bases left unmatched: 8.

In its sample, this clonotype was seen many times. The V gene is TRBV12-3 or TRBV12-4, the J gene TRBJ1-6; no definite D call. The length of the CDR3 is 16 residues. Trimming removed 2 bases at V and 5 bases at J, with 13 bases between. CDR3 loop: CASSLYGPGNNSPLHF. CDR3 DNA: TGTGCCAGCAGTTTATACGGGCCGGGAAATAATTCACCCCTCCACTTT.

This clonotype was seen a handful of times. This rearrangement joins TRBV9 to TRBJ2-3; TRBD1 aligns across 8 bases. CDR3 size: 14 residues. Germline V lookup: CDR1 SGDLS, CDR2 YYNGEE. The V and J ends lost 7 bases and 3 bases, in that order; junction bases with no gene match: 7. Written as DNA, the CDR3 is TGTGCCAGCGACCTGACAGGGGTAACAGATACGCAGTATTTT. Protein: CASDLTGVTDTQYF.

This clonotype has more than one count but fewer than ten. This chain connects TRBV20-1 to TRBJ1-4, with 8 bases fitting TRBD1. The CDR3 has 13 amino acids. Germline loops: CDR1 DFQATT, CDR2 SNEGSKA (reference sequence). The J segment lost 5 bases and the V segment lost 6 bases, leaving 5 bases of the junction unmatched. Here the CDR3 DNA reads TGCAGTGCCTGGGACAGGAGAAATGAAAAACTGTTTTTT. Protein: CSAWDRRNEKLFF.

This clonotype was recorded at least ten times. The chain is built from TRBV20-1 and TRBJ2-1, with D unclear. V lost 1 base, J lost 4 bases, and 17 bases lay in between. This CDR3 is 16 amino acids long. Per the germline V gene, CDR1 is DFQATT and CDR2 is SNEGSKA (reference sequence). The CDR3 DNA reads TGCAGTGCTAGAGGCCCCCCAGCCGTGGTTTACAATGAGCAGTTCTTC. This sequence encodes CSARGPPAVVYNEQFF.

This clonotype was counted at least ten times. The chain carries TRBV7-9 and TRBJ1-4, with 9 bases matching TRBD1. J gave up 2 bases and V 5 bases, and 6 bases lay outside the gene matches. Germline V gene sequence: CDR1 SEHNR, CDR2 FQNEAQ (reference sequence). CDR3 length: 16 residues. This CDR3 is CASSGTGSTTNEKLFF. CDR3 coding DNA: TGTGCCAGCAGCGGGACAGGGAGCACGACTAATGAAAAACTGTTTTTT.

The rearrangement links TRBV6-6 to TRBJ2-3; TRBD2 matches at 7 bases. Germline V gene lookup returns CDR1 MNHNY and CDR2 SVGAGI (reference sequence). This CDR3 is 14 amino acids long. Losses at the gene ends were 7 bases for V and 3 bases for J; bases not matched to a gene: 7. The CDR3 sequence: CASTREGRTDTQYF. The CDR3 region has the DNA TGTGCCAGCACGAGGGAGGGGAGAACAGATACGCAGTATTTT.

The gene calls are TRBV9 and TRBJ1-4, with unresolved D. Between the trimmed V and J ends, which lost 1 base and 7 bases, there was a span of 11 bases. The CDR3 spans 14 residues. Germline CDR1 is SGDLS and CDR2 is YYNGEE. DNA for the CDR3: TGTGCCAGCAGCGTAAACCTTCCATCTGAAAAACTGTTTTTT. Protein sequence: CASSVNLPSEKLFF.

The rearrangement links TRBV12-3 or TRBV12-4 to TRBJ1-1; D ambiguous. CDR3 size: 13 residues. V was shortened by 5 bases and J by 0 bases, with 7 bases between the two germline ends. CDR3 amino acids: CASSPSMNTEAFF. CDR3 nucleotide sequence: TGTGCCAGCAGTCCGAGCATGAACACTGAAGCTTTCTTT.

This clonotype appeared many times. The chain has TRBV7-9 and TRBJ2-1; D remains ambiguous. Germline V lookup: CDR1 SEHNR, CDR2 FQNEAQ (reference sequence). Trimming cost V 5 bases and J 0 bases, with 14 bases left between them. CDR3 size: 16 residues. The CDR3 reads CASSQTLLSSYNEQFF. CDR3 coding DNA: TGTGCCAGCAGCCAAACCCTCTTATCCTCCTACAATGAGCAGTTCTTC.

This clonotype was recorded at least ten times. The rearrangement joins TRBV11-2 to TRBJ2-1; D ambiguous. Trimming took 7 bases from V and 4 from J, leaving 8 bases between them. The CDR3 has 12 amino acids. Looked up from germline, CDR1 is SGHAT and CDR2 is FQNNGV. The CDR3 DNA is TGTGCCAGCACCCTAGGATACAATGAGCAGTTCTTC. It specifies CASTLGYNEQFF.

This clonotype was seen ten or more times. The CDR3 spells CASSLGVRETQYF. The CDR3 nucleotides are TGTGCCAGCAGTCTCGGGGTCAGGGAGACCCAGTACTTC. The gene calls are TRBV7-2 and TRBJ2-5; possibly TRBD2 for D (5 bases). This CDR3 region has 13 residues. The germline V gene encodes CDR1 SGHTA and CDR2 FQGNSA. Trimming removed 6 bases at V and 5 bases at J, with 13 bases between.

Ten or more counts support this clonotype. This chain joins TRBV11-2 and TRBJ2-4, with 8 bases aligning to TRBD1. The V segment lost 1 base and the J segment 2 bases; nucleotides outside the gene matches: 4. Germline CDR1 is SGHAT and CDR2 is FQNNGV. This CDR3 comprises 16 residues. CDR3 amino acids: CASSLGTGSTKNIQYF. CDR3 nucleotide sequence: TGTGCCAGCAGCTTAGGGACAGGGTCAACCAAAAACATTCAGTACTTC.